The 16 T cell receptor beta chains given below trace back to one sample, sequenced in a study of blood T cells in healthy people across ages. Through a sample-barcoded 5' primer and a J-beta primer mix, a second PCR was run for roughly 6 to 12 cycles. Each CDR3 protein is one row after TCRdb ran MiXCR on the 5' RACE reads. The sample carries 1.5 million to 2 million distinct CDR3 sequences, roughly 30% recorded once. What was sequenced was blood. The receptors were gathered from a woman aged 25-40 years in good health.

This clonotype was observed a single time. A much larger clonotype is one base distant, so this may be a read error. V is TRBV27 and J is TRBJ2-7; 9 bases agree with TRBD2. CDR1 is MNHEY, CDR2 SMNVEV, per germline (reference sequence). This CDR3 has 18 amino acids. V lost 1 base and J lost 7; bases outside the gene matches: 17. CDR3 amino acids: CASSLLAGESSSYNEQYF. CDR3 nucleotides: TGTGCCAGCAGTTTATTAGCGGGGGAGTCCAGCTCCTACAATGAGCAGTACTTC.

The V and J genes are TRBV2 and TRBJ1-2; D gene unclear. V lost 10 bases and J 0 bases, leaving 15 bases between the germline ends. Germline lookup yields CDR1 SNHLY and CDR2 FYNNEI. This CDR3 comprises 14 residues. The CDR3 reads CANRRQTSNYGYTF. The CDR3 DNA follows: TGTGCCAACCGGCGGCAGACCTCTAACTATGGCTACACCTTC.

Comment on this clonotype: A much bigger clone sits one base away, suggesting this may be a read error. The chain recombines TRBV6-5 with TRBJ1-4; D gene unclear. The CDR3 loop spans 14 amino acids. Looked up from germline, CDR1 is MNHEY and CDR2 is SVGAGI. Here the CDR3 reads CTSQLAAWSEKLFF. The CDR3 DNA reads TGTACCTCACAGTTGGCCGCATGGAGTGAAAAACTGTTTTTT.

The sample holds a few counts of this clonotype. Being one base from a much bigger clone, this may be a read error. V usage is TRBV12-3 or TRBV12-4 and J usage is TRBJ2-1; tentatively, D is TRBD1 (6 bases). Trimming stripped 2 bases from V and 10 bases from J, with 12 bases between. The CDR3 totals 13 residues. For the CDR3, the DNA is TGTGCCAGCAGTTTATTCAGGGGCTGGGAGCAGTTCTTC. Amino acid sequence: CASSLFRGWEQFF.

Here the CDR3 reads CASSKNRVTEAFF. The CDR3 DNA sequence: TGTGCCAGCAGCAAGAACAGGGTCACTGAAGCTTTCTTT. The V call is TRBV7-2, the J call TRBJ1-1, with TRBD1 as a possible D gene (6 bases). Trimming took off 5 bases at V and 4 bases at J, with 11 bases between the two ends. Looked up from germline, CDR1 is SGHTA and CDR2 is FQGNSA. The CDR3 totals 13 residues.

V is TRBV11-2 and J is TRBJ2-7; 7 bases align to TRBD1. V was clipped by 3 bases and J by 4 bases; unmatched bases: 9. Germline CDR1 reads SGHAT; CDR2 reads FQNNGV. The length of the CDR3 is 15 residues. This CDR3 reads CASSFMVQGSYEQYF. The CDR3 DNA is TGTGCCAGCAGCTTTATGGTACAGGGGTCGTACGAGCAGTACTTC.

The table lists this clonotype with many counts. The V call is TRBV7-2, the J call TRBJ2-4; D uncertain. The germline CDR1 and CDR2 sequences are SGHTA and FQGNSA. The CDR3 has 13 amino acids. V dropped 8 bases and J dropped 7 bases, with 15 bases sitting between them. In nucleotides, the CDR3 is TGTGCCAGCGGAACCCCCAAGGGTAACATTCAGTACTTC. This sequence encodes CASGTPKGNIQYF.

CDR3 sequence (DNA): TGTGCCAGCAGCTTATGGGGGGGTGGTAACACTGAAGCTTTCTTT. The encoded protein is CASSLWGGGNTEAFF. The V and J genes are TRBV7-3 and TRBJ1-1; a possible D gene is TRBD1 (5 bases). V was trimmed by 2 bases and J by 2 bases, leaving 12 bases between them. Germline V gene sequence: CDR1 SGHTA, CDR2 FQGTGA. The CDR3 has 15 amino acids.

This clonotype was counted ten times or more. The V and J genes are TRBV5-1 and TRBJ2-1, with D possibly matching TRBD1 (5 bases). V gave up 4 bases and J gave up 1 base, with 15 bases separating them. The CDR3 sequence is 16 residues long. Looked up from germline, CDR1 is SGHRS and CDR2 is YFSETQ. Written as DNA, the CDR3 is TGCGCCAGCAGCGTGTCAGGGATGGGTTCCTACAATGAGCAGTTCTTC. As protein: CASSVSGMGSYNEQFF.

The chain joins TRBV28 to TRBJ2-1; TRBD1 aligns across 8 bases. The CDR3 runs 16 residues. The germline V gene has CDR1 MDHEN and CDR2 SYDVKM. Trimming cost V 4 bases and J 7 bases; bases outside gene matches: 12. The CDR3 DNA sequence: TGTGCCAGCAGTTCCGGACAGGGCGGGTGGGGGAATGAGCAGTTCTTC. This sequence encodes CASSSGQGGWGNEQFF.

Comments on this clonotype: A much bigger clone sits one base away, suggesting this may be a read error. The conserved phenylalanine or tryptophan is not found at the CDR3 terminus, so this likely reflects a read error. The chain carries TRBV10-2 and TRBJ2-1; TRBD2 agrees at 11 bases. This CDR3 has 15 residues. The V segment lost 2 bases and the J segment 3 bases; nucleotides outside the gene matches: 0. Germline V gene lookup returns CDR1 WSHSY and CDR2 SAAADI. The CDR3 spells CASSETSGGYNEQFC. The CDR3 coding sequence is TGCGCCAGCAGTGAGACTAGCGGGGGCTACAATGAGCAGTTCTGC.

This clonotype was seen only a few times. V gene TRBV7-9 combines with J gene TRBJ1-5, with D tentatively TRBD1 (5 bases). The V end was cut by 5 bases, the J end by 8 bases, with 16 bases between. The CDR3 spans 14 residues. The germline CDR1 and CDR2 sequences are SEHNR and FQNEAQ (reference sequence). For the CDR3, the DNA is TGTGCCAGCAGCCCCTTGGGGGGGAATGAGCCCCAGCATTTT. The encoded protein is CASSPLGGNEPQHF. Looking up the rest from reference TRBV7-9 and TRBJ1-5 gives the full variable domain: DTGVSQNPRHKITKRGQNVTFRCDPISEHNRLYWYRQTLGQGPEFLTYFQNEAQLEKSRLLSDRFSAERPKGSFSTLEIQRTEQGDSAMYLCASSPLGGNEPQHFGDGTRLSIL.

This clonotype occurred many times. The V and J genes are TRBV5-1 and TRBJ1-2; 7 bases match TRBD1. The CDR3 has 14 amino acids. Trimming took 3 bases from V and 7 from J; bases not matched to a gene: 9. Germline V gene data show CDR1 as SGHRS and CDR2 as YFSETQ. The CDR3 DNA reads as TGCGCCAGCAGCTCCGGGGACAGCCTGGGTGGCTACACCTTC. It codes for CASSSGDSLGGYTF.

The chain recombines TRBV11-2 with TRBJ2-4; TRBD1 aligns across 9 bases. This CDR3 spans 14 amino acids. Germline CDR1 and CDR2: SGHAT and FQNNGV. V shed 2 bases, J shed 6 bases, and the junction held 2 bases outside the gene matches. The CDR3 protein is CASSLNRGRNIQYF. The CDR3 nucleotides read TGTGCCAGCAGCTTAAACAGGGGGCGAAACATTCAGTACTTC.

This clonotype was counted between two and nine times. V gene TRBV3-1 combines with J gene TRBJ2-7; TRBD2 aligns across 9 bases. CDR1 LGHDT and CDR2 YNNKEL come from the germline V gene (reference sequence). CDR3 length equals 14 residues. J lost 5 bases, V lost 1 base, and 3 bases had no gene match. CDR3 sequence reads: CASSQVAGANEQYF. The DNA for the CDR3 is TGTGCCAGCAGCCAAGTAGCGGGGGCCAACGAGCAGTACTTC.

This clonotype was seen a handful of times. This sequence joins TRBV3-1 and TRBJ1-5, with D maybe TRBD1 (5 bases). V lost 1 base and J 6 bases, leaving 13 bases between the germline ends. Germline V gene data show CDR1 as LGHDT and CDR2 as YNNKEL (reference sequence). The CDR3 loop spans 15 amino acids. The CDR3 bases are TGTGCCAGCAGCCAAGGCCGGGGACGGCGTCAGCCCCAGCATTTT. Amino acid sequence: CASSQGRGRRQPQHF. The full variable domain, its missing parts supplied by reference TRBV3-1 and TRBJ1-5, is DTAVSQTPKYLVTQMGNDKSIKCEQNLGHDTMYWYKQDSKKFLKIMFSYNNKELIINETVPNRFSPKSPDKAHLNLHINSLELGDSAVYFCASSQGRGRRQPQHFGDGTRLSIL.